The clone carrying this TCR beta chain was detected a few times. The antigen is not known. The CDR3 covers 17 residues. Germline-derived CDR1 and CDR2 are LGHNA and YSLEER. The trim removed 0 bases at V and 9 bases at J, leaving 11 bases unmatched. This sample was taken from a study of T cells in Graves' hyperthyroidism and ophthalmopathy. Study-wide findings and caveats: The model's output predicted ophthalmopathy at a median of around 6.9 months prior to onset. Most thyroid clonotypes expanded above 0.001 appeared in blood too.

Amplification of TCR beta CDR3 regions was performed using RNA transcripts as template. In the first-round RT-PCR of the TCR CDR3, the HTBI primer set was used. TCRdb redid the calling of the multiplex PCR reads with MiXCR, one entry per CDR3 protein. The sample shows more than 650,000 distinct CDR3 sequences, around 13% of them seen only once. The receptor was isolated from a woman aged 18-29 years with Graves' hyperthyroidism. The chain joins TRBV4-3 to TRBJ2-1, with TRBD2 matching over 10 bases. Material for sequencing was blood. CDR3 loop: CASSQEASSGSLGEQFF. CDR3 DNA sequence: TGCGCCAGCAGCCAAGAGGCGTCTAGCGGGAGTCTGGGTGAGCAGTTCTTC.